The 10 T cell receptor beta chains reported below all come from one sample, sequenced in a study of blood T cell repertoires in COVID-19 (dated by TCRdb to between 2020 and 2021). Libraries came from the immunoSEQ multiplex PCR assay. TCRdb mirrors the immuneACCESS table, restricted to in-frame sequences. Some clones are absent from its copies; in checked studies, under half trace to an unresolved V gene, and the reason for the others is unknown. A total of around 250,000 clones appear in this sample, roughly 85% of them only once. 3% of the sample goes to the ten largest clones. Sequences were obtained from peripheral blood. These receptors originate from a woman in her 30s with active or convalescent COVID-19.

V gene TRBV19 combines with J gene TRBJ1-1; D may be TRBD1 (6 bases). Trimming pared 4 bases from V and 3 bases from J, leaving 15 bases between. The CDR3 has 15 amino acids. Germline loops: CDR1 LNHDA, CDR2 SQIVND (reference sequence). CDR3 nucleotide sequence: TGTGCCAGTAGTAGATCAGGGGTTACTCACACTGAAGCTTTCTTT. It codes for CASSRSGVTHTEAFF.

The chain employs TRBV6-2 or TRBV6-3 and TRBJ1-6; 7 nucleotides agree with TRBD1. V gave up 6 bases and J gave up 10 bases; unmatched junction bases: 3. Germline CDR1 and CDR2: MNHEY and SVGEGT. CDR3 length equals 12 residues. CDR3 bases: TGTGCCAGCAGCCAGGGGGTCTCACCCCTCCACTTT. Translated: CASSQGVSPLHF.

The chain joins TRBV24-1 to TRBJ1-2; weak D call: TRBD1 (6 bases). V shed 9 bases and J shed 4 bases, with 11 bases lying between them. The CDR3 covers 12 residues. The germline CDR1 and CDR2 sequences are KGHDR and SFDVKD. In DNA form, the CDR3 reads TGTGCCACCCAGGACAGTTCCTATGGCTACACCTTC. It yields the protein CATQDSSYGYTF.

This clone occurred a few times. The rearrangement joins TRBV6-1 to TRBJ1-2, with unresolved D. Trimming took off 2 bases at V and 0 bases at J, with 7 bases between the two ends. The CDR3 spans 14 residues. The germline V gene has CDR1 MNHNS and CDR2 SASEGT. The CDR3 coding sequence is TGTGCCAGCAGTGAAACGGTTCCTAACTATGGCTACACCTTC. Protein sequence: CASSETVPNYGYTF.

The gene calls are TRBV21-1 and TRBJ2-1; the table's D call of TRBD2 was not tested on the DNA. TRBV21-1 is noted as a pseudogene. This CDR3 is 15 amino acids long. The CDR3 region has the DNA TGTGCCAGCAGCAAAGGACTAGCGGGGATTGATGAGCAGTTCTTC. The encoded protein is CASSKGLAGIDEQFF.

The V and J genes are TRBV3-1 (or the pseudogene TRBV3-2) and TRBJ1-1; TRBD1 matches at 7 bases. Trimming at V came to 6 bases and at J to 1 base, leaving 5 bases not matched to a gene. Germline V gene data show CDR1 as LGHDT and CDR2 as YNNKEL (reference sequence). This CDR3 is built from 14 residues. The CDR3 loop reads CASRLGQENTEAFF. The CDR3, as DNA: TGTGCCAGCAGGCTAGGACAGGAGAACACTGAAGCTTTCTTT.

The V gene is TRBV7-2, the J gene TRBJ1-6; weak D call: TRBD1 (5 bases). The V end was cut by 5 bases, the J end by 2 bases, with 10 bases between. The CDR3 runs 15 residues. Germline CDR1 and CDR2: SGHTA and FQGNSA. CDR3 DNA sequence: TGTGCCAGCAGCCCCGAAGGGGCCTATAATTCACCCCTCCACTTT. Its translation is CASSPEGAYNSPLHF.

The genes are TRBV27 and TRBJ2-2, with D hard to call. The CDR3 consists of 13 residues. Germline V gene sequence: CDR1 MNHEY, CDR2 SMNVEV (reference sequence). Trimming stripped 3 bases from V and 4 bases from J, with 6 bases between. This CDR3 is CASSFPPTGELFF. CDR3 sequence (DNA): TGTGCCAGCAGTTTCCCTCCCACCGGGGAGCTGTTTTTT.

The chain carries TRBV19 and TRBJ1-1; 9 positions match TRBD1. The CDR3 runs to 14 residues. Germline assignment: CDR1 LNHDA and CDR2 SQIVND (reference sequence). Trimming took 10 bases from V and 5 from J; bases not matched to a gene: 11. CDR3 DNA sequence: TGTGCCACCCGAACAGGGGGCTCGTGGACTGAAGCTTTCTTT. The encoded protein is CATRTGGSWTEAFF.

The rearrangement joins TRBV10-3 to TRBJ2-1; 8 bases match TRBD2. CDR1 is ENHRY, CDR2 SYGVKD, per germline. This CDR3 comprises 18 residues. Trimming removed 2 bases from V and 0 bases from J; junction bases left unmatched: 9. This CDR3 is CAISERSSGELSYNEQFF. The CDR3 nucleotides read TGTGCCATCAGTGAGAGGAGTAGCGGGGAGCTCTCCTACAATGAGCAGTTCTTC.